Sequencing of this T cell receptor beta chain was carried out in a study of T cell responses to AZD1222 COVID-19 vaccine. The study, taken as a whole, reports: Vaccine-related CD4 TCRs covered spike, predominating at 160-218 and 743-854. Nearly half of spike-specific TCRs reportedly go after variant regions that carry no mutations.

In the case of this clone: As yet, its antigen is unknown.

Germline V gives CDR1 SGDLS, CDR2 YYNGEE. This CDR3 is built from 13 residues. V was cut by 5 bases and J by 2 bases, with 9 bases left in between. Repertoires were generated with immunoSEQ multiplex PCR, while TCRdb's copy carries only in-frame clones and drops some. The sample records around 140,000 clones, under 90% being singletons. The sample consisted of peripheral blood, taken on day 0 of AZD1222 vaccination. This chain joins TRBV9 and TRBJ2-3; D call uncertain. The receptor was derived from an adult in good health. The CDR3 region is CASSPRPTDTQYF. The CDR3 coding sequence is TGTGCCAGCAGTCCTAGACCCACAGATACGCAGTATTTT.